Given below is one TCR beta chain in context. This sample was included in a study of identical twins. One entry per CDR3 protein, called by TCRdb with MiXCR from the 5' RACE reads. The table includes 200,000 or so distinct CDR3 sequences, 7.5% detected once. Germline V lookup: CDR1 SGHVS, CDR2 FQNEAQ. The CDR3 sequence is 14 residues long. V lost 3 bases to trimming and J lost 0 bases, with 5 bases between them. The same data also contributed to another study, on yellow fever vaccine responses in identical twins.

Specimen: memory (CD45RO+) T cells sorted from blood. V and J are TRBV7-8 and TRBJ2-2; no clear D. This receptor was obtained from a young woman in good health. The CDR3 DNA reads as TGTGCCAGCAGCTTCAAAACGAACACCGGGGAGCTGTTTTTT. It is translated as CASSFKTNTGELFF.